This record concerns one TCR beta chain sequence. This entry belongs to a study of control samples from healthy donors and cancer patients. Generated by immunoSEQ multiplex PCR, the TCRdb table keeps only in-frame clones and is missing some. Counted here are 120,000 or so clones, 85% to 95% occurring once; the ten biggest clones make up around 0.52%. The germline V and J ends were trimmed by 1 base and 7 bases, with 10 bases remaining between them. The germline V gene encodes CDR1 MNHEY and CDR2 SVGAGI. This CDR3 is built from 14 residues. This receptor was identified in a man older than 75 with head and neck cancer. Input material: PBMCs. This sequence joins TRBV6-5 and TRBJ1-4; D is possibly TRBD1 (6 bases). CDR3 sequence reads: CASSYLQGGEKLFF. The CDR3 nucleotides read TGTGCCAGCAGTTACTTACAGGGAGGTGAAAAACTGTTTTTT.